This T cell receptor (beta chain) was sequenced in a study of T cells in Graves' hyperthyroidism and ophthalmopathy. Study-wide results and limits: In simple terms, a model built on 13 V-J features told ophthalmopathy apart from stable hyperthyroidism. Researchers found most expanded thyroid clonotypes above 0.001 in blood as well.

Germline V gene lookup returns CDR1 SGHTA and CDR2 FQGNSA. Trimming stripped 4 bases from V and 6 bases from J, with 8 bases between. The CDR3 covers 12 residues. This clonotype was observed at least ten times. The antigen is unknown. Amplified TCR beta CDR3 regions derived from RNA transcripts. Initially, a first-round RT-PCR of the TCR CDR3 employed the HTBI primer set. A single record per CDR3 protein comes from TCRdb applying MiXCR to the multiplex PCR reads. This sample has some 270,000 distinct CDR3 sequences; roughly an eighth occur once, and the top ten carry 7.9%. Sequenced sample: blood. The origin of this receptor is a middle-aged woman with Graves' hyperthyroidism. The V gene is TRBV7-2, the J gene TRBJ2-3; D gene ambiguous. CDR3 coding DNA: TGTGCCAGCAGCTCCTTGGGGGATACGCAGTATTTT. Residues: CASSSLGDTQYF. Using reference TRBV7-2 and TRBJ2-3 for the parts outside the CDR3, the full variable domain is GAGVSQSPSNKVTEKGKDVELRCDPISGHTALYWYRQSLGQGLEFLIYFQGNSAPDKSGLPSDRFSAERTGGSVSTLTIQRTQQEDSAVYLCASSSLGDTQYFGPGTRLTVL.